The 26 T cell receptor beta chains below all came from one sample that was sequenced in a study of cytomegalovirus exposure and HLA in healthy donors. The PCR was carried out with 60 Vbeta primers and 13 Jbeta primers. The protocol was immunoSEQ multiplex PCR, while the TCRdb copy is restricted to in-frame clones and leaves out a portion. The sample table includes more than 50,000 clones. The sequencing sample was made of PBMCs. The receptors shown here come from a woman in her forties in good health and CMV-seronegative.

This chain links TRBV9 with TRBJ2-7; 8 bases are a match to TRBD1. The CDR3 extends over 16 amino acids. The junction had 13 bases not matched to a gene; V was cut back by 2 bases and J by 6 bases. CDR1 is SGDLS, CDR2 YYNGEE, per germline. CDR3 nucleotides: TGTGCCAGCAGCGTCACCTCAGGGGGCGCGGTTCGCGAGCAGTACTTC. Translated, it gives CASSVTSGGAVREQYF.

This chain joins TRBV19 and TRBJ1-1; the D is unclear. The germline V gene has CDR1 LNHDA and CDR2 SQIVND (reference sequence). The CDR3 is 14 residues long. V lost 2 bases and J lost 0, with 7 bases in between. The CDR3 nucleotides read TGTGCCAGTAGTATATCACAGCTGAACACTGAAGCTTTCTTT. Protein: CASSISQLNTEAFF.

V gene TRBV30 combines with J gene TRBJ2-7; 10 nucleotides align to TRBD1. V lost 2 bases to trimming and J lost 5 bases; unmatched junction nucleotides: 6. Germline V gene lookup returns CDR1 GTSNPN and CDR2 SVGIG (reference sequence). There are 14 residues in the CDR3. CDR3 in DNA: TGTGCCTGGAGTTGGGACAGGGGTCGAAACGAGCAGTACTTC. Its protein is CAWSWDRGRNEQYF.

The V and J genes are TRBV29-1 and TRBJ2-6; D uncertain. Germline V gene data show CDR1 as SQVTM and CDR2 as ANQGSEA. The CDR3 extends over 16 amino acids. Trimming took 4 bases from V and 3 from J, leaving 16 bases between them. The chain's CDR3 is CSVVAGPLGGANVLTF. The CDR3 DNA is TGCAGCGTTGTGGCAGGTCCCCTCGGTGGGGCCAACGTCCTGACTTTC.

CDR3 nucleotide sequence: TGTGCCACCAGCAGAGAGTACAGCGGCAGTCAGCCCCAGCATTTT. It translates to CATSREYSGSQPQHF. The chain carries TRBV15 and TRBJ1-5; D remains unclear. Trimming removed 0 bases at V and 6 bases at J, with 12 bases between. CDR1 is LNHNV, CDR2 YYDKDF, per germline (reference sequence). The CDR3 consists of 15 residues. Looking up the rest from reference TRBV15 and TRBJ1-5 gives the full variable domain: DAMVIQNPRYQVTQFGKPVTLSCSQTLNHNVMYWYQQKSSQAPKLLFHYYDKDFNNEADTPDNFQSRRPNTSFCFLDIRSPGLGDTAMYLCATSREYSGSQPQHFGDGTRLSIL.

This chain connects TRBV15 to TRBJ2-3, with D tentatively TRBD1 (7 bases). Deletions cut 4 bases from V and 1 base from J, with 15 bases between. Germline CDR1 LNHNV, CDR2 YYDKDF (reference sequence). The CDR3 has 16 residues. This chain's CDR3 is CATSKRQGGGTDTQYF. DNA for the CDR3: TGTGCCACCAGCAAAAGACAGGGAGGAGGCACAGATACGCAGTATTTT.

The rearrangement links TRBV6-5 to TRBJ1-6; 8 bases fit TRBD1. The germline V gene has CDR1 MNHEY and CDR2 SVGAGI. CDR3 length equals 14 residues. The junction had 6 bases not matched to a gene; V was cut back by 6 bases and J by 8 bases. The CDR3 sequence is CASSRGQGDSPLHF. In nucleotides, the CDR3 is TGTGCCAGCAGCCGCGGACAGGGAGATTCACCCCTCCACTTT.

The CDR3 DNA reads TGCAGCGTTGCCCTGGGGGGGGTAAATGAAAAACTGTTTTTT. Translated, it gives CSVALGGVNEKLFF. The chain combines TRBV29-1 with TRBJ1-4, with D possibly TRBD1 on 5 matching bases. The CDR3 extends over 14 amino acids. V was shortened by 4 bases and J by 5 bases, with 14 bases between the two germline ends. Germline CDR1 SQVTM, CDR2 ANQGSEA.

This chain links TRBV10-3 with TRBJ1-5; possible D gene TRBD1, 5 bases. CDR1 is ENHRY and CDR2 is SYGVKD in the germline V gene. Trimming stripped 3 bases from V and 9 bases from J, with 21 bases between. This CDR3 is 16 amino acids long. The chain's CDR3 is CAISDAGQGSGGPQHF. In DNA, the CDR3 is TGTGCCATCAGTGATGCGGGGCAGGGCTCGGGAGGGCCCCAGCATTTT.

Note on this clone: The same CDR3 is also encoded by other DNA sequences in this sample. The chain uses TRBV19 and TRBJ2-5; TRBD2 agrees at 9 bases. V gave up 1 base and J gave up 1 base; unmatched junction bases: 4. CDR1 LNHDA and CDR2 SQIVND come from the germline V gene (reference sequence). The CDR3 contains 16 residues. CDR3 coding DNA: TGTGCCAGTAGTATAGGTAGCGGGGGCCGCCAAGAGACCCAGTACTTC. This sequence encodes CASSIGSGGRQETQYF.

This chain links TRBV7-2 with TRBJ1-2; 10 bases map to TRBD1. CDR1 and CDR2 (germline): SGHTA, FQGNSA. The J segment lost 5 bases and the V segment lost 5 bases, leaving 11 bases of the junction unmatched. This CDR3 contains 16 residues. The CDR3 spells CASSQTRTGGMYGYTF. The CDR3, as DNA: TGTGCCAGCAGCCAGACCCGGACAGGGGGGATGTATGGCTACACCTTC.

The CDR3 region is CASSSTDGGTPLHF. CDR3 in DNA: TGTGCCAGCAGTTCGACCGACGGGGGGACACCCCTCCACTTT. The chain employs TRBV28 and TRBJ1-6; tentatively, D is TRBD1 (5 bases). Per germline, CDR1 MDHEN and CDR2 SYDVKM. The length of the CDR3 is 14 residues. The ends were cut back, 4 bases at V and 11 bases at J, with 15 bases in the middle.

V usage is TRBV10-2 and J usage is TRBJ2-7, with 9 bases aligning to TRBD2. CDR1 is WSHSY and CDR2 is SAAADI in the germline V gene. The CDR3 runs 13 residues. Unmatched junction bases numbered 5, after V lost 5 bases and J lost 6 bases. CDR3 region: CASSLAGAGEQYF. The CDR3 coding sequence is TGCGCCAGCAGTTTAGCGGGAGCGGGCGAGCAGTACTTC.

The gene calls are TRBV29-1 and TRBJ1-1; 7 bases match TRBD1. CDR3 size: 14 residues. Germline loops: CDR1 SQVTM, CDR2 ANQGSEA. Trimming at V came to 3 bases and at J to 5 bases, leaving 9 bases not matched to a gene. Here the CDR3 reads CSVDTGTVVTEAFF. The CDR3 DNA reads TGCAGCGTTGACACGGGGACAGTGGTTACTGAAGCTTTCTTT.

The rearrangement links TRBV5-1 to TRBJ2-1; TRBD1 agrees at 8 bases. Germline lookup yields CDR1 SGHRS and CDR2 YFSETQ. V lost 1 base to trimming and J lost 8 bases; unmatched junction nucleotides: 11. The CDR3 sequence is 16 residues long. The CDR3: CASSLLAGGQGDEQFF. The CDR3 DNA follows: TGCGCCAGCAGCTTGCTAGCAGGCGGACAGGGAGATGAGCAGTTCTTC.

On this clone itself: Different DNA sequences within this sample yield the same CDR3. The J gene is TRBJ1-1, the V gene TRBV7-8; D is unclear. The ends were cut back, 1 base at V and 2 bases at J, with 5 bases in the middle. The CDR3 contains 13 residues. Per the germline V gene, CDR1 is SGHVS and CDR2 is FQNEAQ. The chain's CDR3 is CASSLDSNTEAFF. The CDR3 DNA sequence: TGTGCCAGCAGCTTAGACAGTAACACTGAAGCTTTCTTT.

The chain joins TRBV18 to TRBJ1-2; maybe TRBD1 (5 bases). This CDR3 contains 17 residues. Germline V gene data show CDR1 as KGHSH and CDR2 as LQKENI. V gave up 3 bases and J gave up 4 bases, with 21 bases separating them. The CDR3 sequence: CASSPEGEANRIYGYTF. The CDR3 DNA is TGTGCCAGCTCACCGGAAGGGGAGGCGAATCGAATCTATGGCTACACCTTC.

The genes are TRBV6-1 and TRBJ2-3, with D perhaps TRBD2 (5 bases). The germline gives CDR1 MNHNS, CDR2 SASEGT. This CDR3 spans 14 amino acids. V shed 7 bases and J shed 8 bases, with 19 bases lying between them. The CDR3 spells CASNPRPLGGTQYF. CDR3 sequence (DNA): TGTGCCAGCAACCCCAGACCGCTCGGAGGTACGCAGTATTTT.

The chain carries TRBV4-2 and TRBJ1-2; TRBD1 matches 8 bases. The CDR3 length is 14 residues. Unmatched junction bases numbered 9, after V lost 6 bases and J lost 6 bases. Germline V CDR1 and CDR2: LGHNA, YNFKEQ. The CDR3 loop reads CASSPGGWTDGYTF. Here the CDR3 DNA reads TGTGCCAGCAGTCCAGGGGGCTGGACCGATGGCTACACCTTC.

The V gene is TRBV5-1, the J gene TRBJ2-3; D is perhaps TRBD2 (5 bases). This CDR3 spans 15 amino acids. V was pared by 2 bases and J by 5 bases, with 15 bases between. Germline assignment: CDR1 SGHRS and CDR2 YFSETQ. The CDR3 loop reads CASSLRTRAGDTQYF. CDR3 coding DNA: TGCGCCAGCAGCTTAAGGACTCGGGCCGGAGATACGCAGTATTTT.

In DNA form, the CDR3 reads TGTGCCAGCGCTAAGCAGGGAATAATAGAAAAACTGTTTTTT. Protein product: CASAKQGIIEKLFF. This chain joins TRBV6-5 and TRBJ1-4, with a tentative D call TRBD1 (5 bases). Trimming shortened V by 8 bases and J by 8 bases, and 18 bases separated the two germline ends. Germline CDR1 reads MNHEY; CDR2 reads SVGAGI. The CDR3 runs 14 residues.

The CDR3 protein is CASSDPQGRRAFF. The CDR3 nucleotides are TGTGCCAGCAGTGACCCACAGGGGCGAAGGGCTTTCTTT. The rearrangement uses TRBV28 and TRBJ1-1; TRBD1 agrees at 7 bases. Germline V gene data show CDR1 as MDHEN and CDR2 as SYDVKM. CDR3 length: 13 amino acids. Unmatched junction bases numbered 11, after V lost 5 bases and J lost 11 bases.

In DNA, the CDR3 is TGTGCCAGCAGCCAAGATTGGCTAGCGGGGGGCACAGATACGCAGTATTTT. It encodes CASSQDWLAGGTDTQYF. The chain joins TRBV4-2 to TRBJ2-3; 10 positions agree with TRBD2. This CDR3 contains 17 residues. Germline CDR1 reads LGHNA; CDR2 reads YNFKEQ. V lost 0 bases and J lost 1; bases outside the gene matches: 4.

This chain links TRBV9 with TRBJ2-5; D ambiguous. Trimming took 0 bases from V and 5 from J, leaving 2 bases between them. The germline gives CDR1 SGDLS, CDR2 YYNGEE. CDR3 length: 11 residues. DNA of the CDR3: TGTGCCAGCAGCGTAGCGGAGACCCAGTACTTC. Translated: CASSVAETQYF.

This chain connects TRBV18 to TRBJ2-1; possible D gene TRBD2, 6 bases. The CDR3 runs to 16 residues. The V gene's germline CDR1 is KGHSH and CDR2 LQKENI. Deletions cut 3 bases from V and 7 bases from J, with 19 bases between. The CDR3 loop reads CASSPPMGGVRNEQFF. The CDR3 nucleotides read TGTGCCAGCTCACCCCCTATGGGGGGAGTTAGGAATGAGCAGTTCTTC.

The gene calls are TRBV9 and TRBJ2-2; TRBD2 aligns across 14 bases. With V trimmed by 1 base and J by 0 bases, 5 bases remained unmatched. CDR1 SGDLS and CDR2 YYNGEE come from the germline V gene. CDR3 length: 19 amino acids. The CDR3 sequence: CASSVTEGLAGANTGELFF. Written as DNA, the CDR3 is TGTGCCAGCAGCGTAACTGAGGGACTAGCGGGAGCGAACACCGGGGAGCTGTTTTTT.